The 27 T cell receptor beta chains reported below all come from one sample, sequenced in a study of blood T cell repertoires in COVID-19. TCRdb keeps only in-frame clones here, not all; method: immunoSEQ multiplex PCR. Here the sample spans 350,000 to 450,000 clones, roughly nine tenths being singletons. Sequenced input: PBMCs or T cells enriched from blood (not recorded which). The source of these receptors is a man aged 25 to 40 who had recovered from COVID-19.

The chain recombines TRBV3-1 (or the pseudogene TRBV3-2) with TRBJ2-1; D may be TRBD2 (6 bases). This CDR3 spans 15 amino acids. V lost 2 bases and J 6 bases, leaving 14 bases between the germline ends. Germline V gives CDR1 LGHDT, CDR2 YNNKEL (reference sequence). The CDR3 here is CASSQSGRIGNEQFF. In DNA form, the CDR3 reads TGTGCCAGCAGCCAAAGCGGGCGAATAGGCAATGAGCAGTTCTTC.

This clone was seen a few times. The V gene is TRBV18, the J gene TRBJ1-1; maybe TRBD1 (6 bases). This CDR3 contains 15 residues. V was trimmed by 8 bases and J by 1 base, leaving 17 bases between them. Per the germline V gene, CDR1 is KGHSH and CDR2 is LQKENI. CDR3 region: CASEEGVLENTEAFF. DNA for the CDR3: TGTGCCAGCGAAGAGGGGGTTTTGGAGAACACTGAAGCTTTCTTT.

This chain joins TRBV27 and TRBJ2-3, with 7 bases that match TRBD2. The germline gives CDR1 MNHEY, CDR2 SMNVEV (reference sequence). This CDR3 has 15 amino acids. V shed 3 bases, J shed 6 bases, and the junction held 9 bases outside the gene matches. CDR3 in amino acids: CASSFRADGRDTQYF. The DNA of the CDR3 is TGTGCCAGCAGTTTTCGAGCCGACGGGAGGGATACGCAGTATTTT.

The chain's CDR3 is CSVGTGPNQPQHF. Written as DNA, the CDR3 is TGCAGCGTCGGGACAGGCCCTAATCAGCCCCAGCATTTT. The chain employs TRBV29-1 and TRBJ1-5; 8 nucleotides match TRBD1. The CDR3 totals 13 residues. V lost 6 bases to trimming and J lost 4 bases; unmatched junction nucleotides: 5. CDR1 is SQVTM, CDR2 ANQGSEA, per germline.

In DNA form, the CDR3 reads TGTGCCACCAGCAGAGAGGGACTAGCGGGGCCTTTGGGTGAGACCCAGTACTTC. This sequence encodes CATSREGLAGPLGETQYF. The chain joins TRBV15 to TRBJ2-5, with 13 bases that match TRBD2. The trim removed 0 bases at V and 5 bases at J, leaving 9 bases unmatched. The CDR3 covers 18 residues. CDR1 is LNHNV, CDR2 YYDKDF, per germline (reference sequence).

The CDR3 DNA is TGTGCCAGCAGCCTAGCGTTAAGCTCCTACGAGCAGTACTTC. Amino acid sequence: CASSLALSSYEQYF. The chain combines TRBV6-5 with TRBJ2-7; D perhaps matches TRBD2 (6 bases). Trimming removed 6 bases from V and 0 bases from J, with 12 bases in between. Germline V lookup: CDR1 MNHEY, CDR2 SVGAGI. The CDR3 covers 14 residues.

The V call is TRBV10-3, the J call TRBJ2-7; 7 bases agree with TRBD2. After removal of 6 bases from V and 0 bases from J, the junction contained 5 bases not matched to a gene. CDR1 is ENHRY and CDR2 is SYGVKD in the germline V gene. The CDR3 is 14 amino acids. This chain's CDR3 is CAISAGTNSYEQYF. The CDR3, as DNA: TGTGCCATCAGCGCCGGGACTAACTCCTACGAGCAGTACTTC.

The chain links TRBV2 to TRBJ1-5; D might be TRBD1 (6 bases). Germline CDR1 SNHLY, CDR2 FYNNEI. V lost 7 bases and J 1 base, leaving 11 bases between the germline ends. The CDR3 consists of 14 residues. CDR3 amino acids: CASKRQASNQPQHF. CDR3 DNA sequence: TGTGCCAGCAAAAGACAGGCCAGCAATCAGCCCCAGCATTTT.

This rearrangement joins TRBV12-3 or TRBV12-4 to TRBJ1-1; D possibly corresponds to TRBD1 (6 bases). The CDR3 length is 12 residues. The V and J ends lost 5 bases and 4 bases respectively, with 8 bases between them. The CDR3 here is CASSQGGTEAFF. The CDR3 nucleotides read TGTGCCAGCAGTCAAGGGGGCACTGAAGCTTTCTTT.

This sequence joins TRBV5-1 and TRBJ1-2; D remains unclear. Deletions cut 0 bases from V and 8 bases from J, with 11 bases between. CDR1 is SGHRS, CDR2 YFSETQ, per germline. The CDR3 has 13 residues. Written as DNA, the CDR3 is TGCGCCAGCAGCTTGGAGACCTTGGGCGGCTACACCTTC. This encodes CASSLETLGGYTF.

To note about this clone: The same CDR3 is also encoded by other DNA sequences in this sample. This rearrangement joins TRBV18 to TRBJ2-1; 8 nucleotides agree with TRBD1. The germline V gene has CDR1 KGHSH and CDR2 LQKENI. The junction had 4 bases not matched to a gene; V was cut back by 3 bases and J by 3 bases. The CDR3 has 15 residues. In DNA, the CDR3 is TGTGCCAGCTCACCTAGGACAGGGAGCTACAATGAGCAGTTCTTC. This encodes CASSPRTGSYNEQFF. Full variable domain (missing parts from reference TRBV18 and TRBJ2-1): NAGVMQNPRHLVRRRGQEARLRCSPMKGHSHVYWYRQLPEEGLKFMVYLQKENIIDESGMPKERFSAEFPKEGPSILRIQQVVRGDSAAYFCASSPRTGSYNEQFFGPGTRLTVL.

This clone was counted a few times. The sample contains more than one DNA sequence encoding this CDR3. DNA for the CDR3: TGTGCCAGTAGTGGGGGGGGCGACTACAATGAGCAGTTCTTC. It specifies CASSGGGDYNEQFF. This sequence joins TRBV19 and TRBJ2-1; D might be TRBD2 (7 bases). This CDR3 has 14 amino acids. Trimming pared 5 bases from V and 3 bases from J, leaving 11 bases between. CDR1 and CDR2 (germline): LNHDA, SQIVND (reference sequence).

The genes are TRBV7-3 and TRBJ1-1; 9 bases are a match to TRBD1. V was clipped by 5 bases and J by 4 bases; unmatched bases: 5. This CDR3 is built from 14 residues. CDR1 SGHTA and CDR2 FQGTGA come from the germline V gene. CDR3 protein: CASSKGQGGTEAFF. The CDR3 DNA sequence: TGTGCCAGCAGCAAGGGACAGGGAGGCACTGAAGCTTTCTTT.

The rearrangement uses TRBV10-3 and TRBJ1-1; maybe TRBD1 (6 bases). Trimming left V 6 bases short and J 0 bases short, with 14 bases between. Germline CDR1 ENHRY, CDR2 SYGVKD. The CDR3 length is 15 residues. CDR3 amino acids: CAISRGGGMNTEAFF. The CDR3 bases are TGTGCCATCAGCCGAGGGGGGGGCATGAACACTGAAGCTTTCTTT.

The genes are TRBV15 and TRBJ2-5; weak D call: TRBD1 (6 bases). Per germline, CDR1 LNHNV and CDR2 YYDKDF (reference sequence). The CDR3 spans 18 residues. V was pared by 2 bases and J by 0 bases, with 19 bases between. CDR3: CATSRPPWGRTDQETQYF. CDR3 nucleotide sequence: TGTGCCACCAGCAGACCCCCCTGGGGCAGGACAGACCAAGAGACCCAGTACTTC. The whole variable domain, filled in from reference TRBV15 and TRBJ2-5, reads DAMVIQNPRYQVTQFGKPVTLSCSQTLNHNVMYWYQQKSSQAPKLLFHYYDKDFNNEADTPDNFQSRRPNTSFCFLDIRSPGLGDTAMYLCATSRPPWGRTDQETQYFGPGTRLLVL.

V usage is TRBV27 and J usage is TRBJ1-1, with 8 bases lining up with TRBD1. The CDR3 has 14 amino acids. CDR1 and CDR2 from the germline V gene are MNHEY and SMNVEV (reference sequence). V lost 5 bases and J lost 11; bases outside the gene matches: 13. In DNA, the CDR3 is TGTGCCAGCAGTACTGGGACAGGCAGAAAGCGGGCTTTCTTT. This encodes CASSTGTGRKRAFF.

The chain carries TRBV18 and TRBJ1-1; 9 bases agree with TRBD1. The CDR3 has 15 residues. CDR1 is KGHSH, CDR2 LQKENI, per germline. The ends lost 3 bases at V and 5 bases at J; junction bases unmatched: 7. CDR3 region: CASSPTPGQGTEAFF. CDR3 bases: TGTGCCAGCTCACCTACCCCGGGACAGGGAACTGAAGCTTTCTTT.

V and J are TRBV6-5 and TRBJ1-5; TRBD1 matches at 9 bases. CDR1 is MNHEY and CDR2 is SVGAGI in the germline V gene. This CDR3 has 14 amino acids. V dropped 9 bases and J dropped 9; count of bases not matched to a gene: 12. CDR3: CASQLGTGSRPQHF. The DNA for the CDR3 is TGTGCCAGTCAACTAGGGACAGGGTCGCGGCCCCAGCATTTT.

The CDR3 reads CASSPSSTPLEQYF. DNA for the CDR3: TGTGCCAGCAGTCCCTCTAGTACCCCCCTGGAGCAGTACTTC. The genes are TRBV2 and TRBJ2-7; no clear D. Trimming took 5 bases from V and 7 from J, leaving 18 bases between them. Germline V CDR1 and CDR2: SNHLY, FYNNEI. This CDR3 spans 14 amino acids.

V gene TRBV28 combines with J gene TRBJ2-7; 8 bases agree with TRBD2. Germline-derived CDR1 and CDR2 are MDHEN and SYDVKM. The CDR3 totals 15 residues. With V trimmed by 3 bases and J by 2 bases, 6 bases remained unmatched. In DNA, the CDR3 is TGTGCCAGCAGTTTCAGGCTAGCGGGTACCTACGAGCAGTACTTC. It encodes CASSFRLAGTYEQYF.

This clone was detected many times. V usage is TRBV6-5 and J usage is TRBJ2-1; tentatively, D is TRBD1 (5 bases). Germline V lookup: CDR1 MNHEY, CDR2 SVGAGI. The CDR3 covers 15 residues. Trimming cost V 0 bases and J 1 base, with 7 bases left between them. The CDR3 spells CASSYSQGSYNEQFF. The DNA for the CDR3 is TGTGCCAGCAGTTACTCGCAGGGTTCCTACAATGAGCAGTTCTTC.

This clone was observed a single time. V gene TRBV20-1 combines with J gene TRBJ1-1; D is ambiguous. Germline loops: CDR1 DFQATT, CDR2 SNEGSKA (reference sequence). The germline V and J ends were trimmed by 3 bases and 3 bases, with 11 bases remaining between them. The CDR3 runs to 13 residues. This CDR3 reads CSASVTRDTEAFF. In nucleotides, the CDR3 is TGCAGTGCTAGTGTGACCCGGGACACTGAAGCTTTCTTT.

The chain links TRBV3-1 (or the pseudogene TRBV3-2) to TRBJ2-7; perhaps TRBD2 as D (6 bases). The CDR3 consists of 16 residues. Trimming took off 2 bases at V and 4 bases at J, with 18 bases between the two ends. Germline V gene sequence: CDR1 LGHDT, CDR2 YNNKEL (reference sequence). The CDR3 DNA follows: TGTGCCAGCAGCCAATTGGGGGGAGATACACGATACGAGCAGTACTTC. As protein: CASSQLGGDTRYEQYF.

This clone was recorded only once. This sequence joins TRBV30 and TRBJ1-3; D gene ambiguous. V was pared by 5 bases and J by 4 bases, with 15 bases between. Germline V gene lookup returns CDR1 GTSNPN and CDR2 SVGIG (reference sequence). The CDR3 has 14 amino acids. DNA of the CDR3: TGTGCCTGGGAGAGAGGGATGTCGGGAAACACCATATATTTT. Protein sequence: CAWERGMSGNTIYF.

The chain carries TRBV27 and TRBJ1-1, with a possible D match to TRBD1 (6 bases). This CDR3 has 15 amino acids. V was clipped by 2 bases and J by 1 base, with 11 bases between them. Germline CDR1 and CDR2: MNHEY and SMNVEV (reference sequence). Here the CDR3 DNA reads TGTGCCAGCAGTTTAACAGGGATATCGAACACTGAAGCTTTCTTT. As protein: CASSLTGISNTEAFF.

This chain uses TRBV27 with TRBJ2-1, with 8 positions matching TRBD1. The CDR3 totals 13 residues. The trim removed 10 bases at V and 6 bases at J, leaving 8 bases unmatched. Germline V gene lookup returns CDR1 MNHEY and CDR2 SMNVEV (reference sequence). CDR3 sequence: CATGPGQVNEQFF. The DNA of the CDR3 is TGTGCCACAGGACCGGGACAGGTCAATGAGCAGTTCTTC.

The chain carries TRBV5-4 and TRBJ2-1, with 13 bases lining up with TRBD2. Losses at the gene ends were 4 bases for V and 4 bases for J; bases not matched to a gene: 2. Looked up from germline, CDR1 is SGHNT and CDR2 is YYREEE (reference sequence). The CDR3 length is 15 residues. CDR3 amino acids: CASSILAGGYNEQFF. DNA of the CDR3: TGTGCCAGCAGCATACTAGCGGGAGGGTACAATGAGCAGTTCTTC.